The source of this TCR beta chain is a study of cytomegalovirus exposure and HLA in healthy donors. Study-wide results and limits: Cytomegalovirus-associated status was assigned to some 180 TCR beta chains.

Whereas donors were nominally healthy upon sampling, unrecorded immune exposures were probable. As for this clone: Its antigen is unknown.

The PCR had 60 Vbeta and 13 Jbeta primers. Sequenced by immunoSEQ multiplex PCR; TCRdb stores in-frame clones only, minus some. The sample includes around 190,000 clones, about 80% seen only once; the top ten take 1.9%. V gave up 0 bases and J gave up 0 bases, with 3 bases separating them. Germline-derived CDR1 and CDR2 are LNHNV and YYDKDF (reference sequence). This CDR3 is 14 amino acids long. The sequence was collected from a man aged 25 to 40 in good health and CMV-seronegative. The specimen was PBMCs. The chain is built from TRBV15 and TRBJ1-5; D not certain. The CDR3 reads CATSRDLSNQPQHF. For the CDR3, the DNA is TGTGCCACCAGCAGAGATCTTAGCAATCAGCCCCAGCATTTT.